The 21 T cell receptor beta chains presented below share a single source sample, sequenced in a study of blood T cell repertoires in COVID-19 (dated by TCRdb to the early 2020s). Library method: the immunoSEQ multiplex PCR assay. In its TCRdb copy, this immuneACCESS table keeps in-frame sequences only and misses some clones. Where compared with another copy, unresolved V genes explain less than half of these, and the others have no known cause. This sample holds approximately 42,000 clones; around 80% were observed only once. Of the sample, about 27% falls within the top ten clones. Sequenced input: peripheral blood. These receptors originate from a man aged 80 or over with acute or convalescent COVID-19.

The rearrangement links TRBV5-1 to TRBJ2-2, with D tentatively TRBD1 (5 bases). The V end lost 0 bases, the J end lost 4 bases, and 7 bases lay between the germline ends. The CDR3 is 14 residues long. The germline CDR1 and CDR2 sequences are SGHRS and YFSETQ. CDR3 in DNA: TGCGCCAGCAGCTTGGCTGGGGCCACCGGGGAGCTGTTTTTT. Its translation is CASSLAGATGELFF. Variable domain in full (rest from reference TRBV5-1 and TRBJ2-2): KAGVTQTPRYLIKTRGQQVTLSCSPISGHRSVSWYQQTPGQGLQFLFEYFSETQRNKGNFPGRFSGRQFSNSRSEMNVSTLELGDSALYLCASSLAGATGELFFGEGSRLTVL.

The V and J genes are TRBV6-5 and TRBJ1-1, with 7 nucleotides matching TRBD1. In germline, CDR1 is MNHEY, CDR2 SVGAGI. The CDR3 totals 13 residues. V lost 5 bases, J lost 4 bases, and 4 bases stayed unmatched. The CDR3 spells CASSLDRATEAFF. CDR3 in DNA: TGTGCCAGCAGTCTTGACAGGGCCACTGAAGCTTTCTTT.

The V and J genes are TRBV9 and TRBJ1-1, with TRBD1 matching 7 bases. V dropped 0 bases and J dropped 2; count of bases not matched to a gene: 4. The CDR3 loop spans 15 amino acids. Germline CDR1 SGDLS, CDR2 YYNGEE. CDR3 protein: CASSVDGTANTEAFF. In DNA, the CDR3 is TGTGCCAGCAGCGTAGATGGGACAGCCAACACTGAAGCTTTCTTT.

V gene TRBV5-1 combines with J gene TRBJ2-7; possibly TRBD2 for D (7 bases). This CDR3 spans 13 amino acids. V was shortened by 4 bases and J by 3 bases, with 11 bases between the two germline ends. From germline, CDR1 is SGHRS and CDR2 YFSETQ. CDR3 in amino acids: CASSGGASYEQYF. DNA of the CDR3: TGCGCCAGCAGCGGGGGGGCCAGCTACGAGCAGTACTTC.

The rearrangement links TRBV7-2 to TRBJ2-5; possibly TRBD2 for D (5 bases). Trimming stripped 3 bases from V and 5 bases from J, with 10 bases between. The germline gives CDR1 SGHTA, CDR2 FQGNSA. The CDR3 totals 13 residues. The CDR3 DNA reads TGTGCCAGCAGCTTGGCTCGGAGGGAGACCCAGTACTTC. Residues: CASSLARRETQYF.

In DNA, the CDR3 is TGTGCCAGCTCCCTCCGGGACATAAACTATGGCTACACCTTC. The encoded protein is CASSLRDINYGYTF. V usage is TRBV18 and J usage is TRBJ1-2; D is possibly TRBD1 (6 bases). This CDR3 has 14 amino acids. Germline V gene lookup returns CDR1 KGHSH and CDR2 LQKENI. Trimming took 6 bases from V and 2 from J, leaving 13 bases between them.

The chain employs TRBV11-2 and TRBJ2-7; D is ambiguous. Trimming shortened V by 4 bases and J by 2 bases, and 9 bases separated the two germline ends. This CDR3 region has 13 residues. Germline-derived CDR1 and CDR2 are SGHAT and FQNNGV. CDR3 DNA sequence: TGTGCCAGCAGCTGGCTCGAAACCTACGAGCAGTACTTC. Protein product: CASSWLETYEQYF.

This chain uses TRBV7-2 with TRBJ2-1, with TRBD2 identical over 14 bases. The CDR3 sequence is 17 residues long. Trimming cost V 1 base and J 4 bases; bases outside gene matches: 3. Germline V gene data show CDR1 as SGHTA and CDR2 as FQGNSA. CDR3 DNA: TGTGCCAGCAGCTTAGACGGGACTAGCGGGGGATACAATGAGCAGTTCTTC. This translates into CASSLDGTSGGYNEQFF.

The chain combines TRBV11-1 with TRBJ2-1; TRBD2 aligns across 9 bases. V gave up 8 bases and J gave up 2 bases; unmatched junction bases: 7. The CDR3 has 15 amino acids. Germline lookup yields CDR1 SGHAT and CDR2 FQDESV (reference sequence). The CDR3 sequence: CASRTGTSPYNEQFF. The CDR3 DNA reads as TGTGCCAGCCGAACCGGGACTAGCCCCTACAATGAGCAGTTCTTC. Using reference TRBV11-1 and TRBJ2-1 for the parts outside the CDR3, the full variable domain is EAEVAQSPRYKITEKSQAVAFWCDPISGHATLYWYRQILGQGPELLVQFQDESVVDDSQLPKDRFSAERLKGVDSTLKIQPAELGDSAMYLCASRTGTSPYNEQFFGPGTRLTVL.

The chain joins TRBV7-2 to TRBJ1-3, with D tentatively TRBD1 (5 bases). Deletions cut 0 bases from V and 3 bases from J, with 12 bases between. CDR3 length equals 16 residues. Germline V gene data show CDR1 as SGHTA and CDR2 as FQGNSA. The CDR3 protein is CASSLAGGAGGNTIYF. CDR3 bases: TGTGCCAGCAGCTTAGCAGGAGGGGCAGGTGGAAACACCATATATTTT.

This chain connects TRBV5-4 to TRBJ2-1; D is perhaps TRBD2 (6 bases). V gave up 4 bases and J gave up 7 bases, with 18 bases separating them. Germline V gives CDR1 SGHNT, CDR2 YYREEE (reference sequence). The CDR3 is made up of 15 amino acids. CDR3 sequence: CASSRDVPSGNEQFF. Written as DNA, the CDR3 is TGTGCCAGCAGCCGGGACGTCCCGAGCGGGAATGAGCAGTTCTTC.

The sample holds a few counts of this clone. The rearrangement uses TRBV2 and TRBJ1-2, with no clear D. There are 12 residues in the CDR3. Trimming shortened V by 6 bases and J by 4 bases, and 9 bases separated the two germline ends. The germline V gene encodes CDR1 SNHLY and CDR2 FYNNEI. Here the CDR3 reads CASRANVYGYTF. CDR3 bases: TGTGCCAGCAGGGCAAACGTCTATGGCTACACCTTC. Full variable domain (missing parts from reference TRBV2 and TRBJ1-2): EPEVTQTPSHQVTQMGQEVILRCVPISNHLYFYWYRQILGQKVEFLVSFYNNEISEKSEIFDDQFSVERPDGSNFTLKIRSTKLEDSAMYFCASRANVYGYTFGSGTRLTVV.

The count of this clone is one. The CDR3 region is CASSSGGSYGYTF. The CDR3 DNA sequence: TGTGCCAGCAGCTCAGGGGGGAGCTATGGCTACACCTTC. The V and J genes are TRBV28 and TRBJ1-2; 7 nucleotides line up with TRBD1. The CDR3 length is 13 residues. Germline V lookup: CDR1 MDHEN, CDR2 SYDVKM. The V segment lost 6 bases and the J segment 4 bases; nucleotides outside the gene matches: 5.

This chain uses TRBV4-2 with TRBJ1-2, with 10 bases fitting TRBD1. Trimming removed 0 bases from V and 4 bases from J; junction bases left unmatched: 2. CDR1 is LGHNA and CDR2 is YNFKEQ in the germline V gene. The CDR3 spans 15 residues. CDR3 bases: TGTGCCAGCAGCCAAGAGACAGGGGGCGGCTATGGCTACACCTTC. This codes for CASSQETGGGYGYTF.

The chain recombines TRBV3-1 (or the pseudogene TRBV3-2) with TRBJ2-1; 12 positions match TRBD2. The CDR3 contains 13 residues. After removal of 4 bases from V and 15 bases from J, the junction contained 7 bases not matched to a gene. Germline V gene data show CDR1 as LGHDT and CDR2 as YNNKEL (reference sequence). CDR3 bases: TGTGCCAGCAGCCGCGCGACTAGCGGGAGACCGTTCTTC. Translated: CASSRATSGRPFF.

The chain recombines TRBV5-5 with TRBJ2-3, with a possible D match to TRBD1 (6 bases). Germline V lookup: CDR1 SGHKS, CDR2 YYEKEE (reference sequence). Deletions cut 3 bases from V and 4 bases from J, with 12 bases between. CDR3 size: 14 residues. The CDR3 DNA reads as TGTGCCAGCAGCTGGGGGCCTAGCTCAGATACGCAGTATTTT. This encodes CASSWGPSSDTQYF.

The chain has TRBV29-1 and TRBJ1-1; 8 nucleotides line up with TRBD1. The CDR3 runs to 11 residues. From germline, CDR1 is SQVTM and CDR2 ANQGSEA. The V and J ends lost 6 bases and 8 bases, in that order; junction bases with no gene match: 5. DNA of the CDR3: TGCAGCGTCGGAGGGGACAGGGAAGCTTTCTTT. It specifies CSVGGDREAFF.

A remark on this clone: This CDR3 is missing its conserved last phenylalanine or tryptophan, likely due to a read error. No DNA is shown, since the ends of the CDR3 on it are uncertain; the CDR3 is the one TCRdb lists. The chain carries TRBV2 and TRBJ1-1; the table's TRBD1 call for D was not verified on the DNA. Germline lookup yields CDR1 SNHLY and CDR2 FYNNEI. The CDR3 is 12 amino acids long, termini counted. The CDR3 region is CASSEYSVAGQY.

CDR3 region: CASSQVSEQYF. DNA for the CDR3: TGTGCCAGCAGCCAAGTATCCGAGCAGTACTTC. The genes are TRBV14 and TRBJ2-7; D gene unclear. CDR3 size: 11 residues. Trimming shortened V by 1 base and J by 6 bases, and 4 bases separated the two germline ends. Germline V CDR1 and CDR2: SGHDN, FVKESK.

V gene TRBV2 combines with J gene TRBJ1-5; the D is unclear. The CDR3 is made up of 13 amino acids. CDR1 is SNHLY and CDR2 is FYNNEI in the germline V gene. The germline V and J ends were trimmed by 4 bases and 5 bases, with 9 bases remaining between them. The CDR3 protein is CASSAQSYQPQHF. CDR3 DNA: TGTGCCAGCAGTGCCCAGTCTTATCAGCCCCAGCATTTT.

The CDR3 loop is CSVATGSTEAFF. CDR3 sequence (DNA): TGCAGCGTTGCGACAGGGAGCACTGAAGCTTTCTTT. The gene calls are TRBV29-1 and TRBJ1-1; TRBD1 aligns across 7 bases. V shed 4 bases, J shed 4 bases, and the junction held 3 bases outside the gene matches. The CDR3 runs to 12 residues. The germline CDR1 and CDR2 sequences are SQVTM and ANQGSEA.